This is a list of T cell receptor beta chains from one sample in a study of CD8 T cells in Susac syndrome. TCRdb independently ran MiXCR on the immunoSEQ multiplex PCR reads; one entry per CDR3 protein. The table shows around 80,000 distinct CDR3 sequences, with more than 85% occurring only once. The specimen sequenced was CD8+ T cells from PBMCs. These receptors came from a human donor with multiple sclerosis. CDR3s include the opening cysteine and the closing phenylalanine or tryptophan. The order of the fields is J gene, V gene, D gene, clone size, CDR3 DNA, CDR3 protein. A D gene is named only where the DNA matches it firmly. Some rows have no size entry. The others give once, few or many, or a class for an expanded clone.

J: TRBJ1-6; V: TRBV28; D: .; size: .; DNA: TGTGCCAGCAGTTCAATAATCCCTACTGCCGTTTATAATTCACCCCTCCACTTT; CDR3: CASSSIIPTAVYNSPLHF
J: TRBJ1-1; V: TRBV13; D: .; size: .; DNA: TGTGCCAGCAGCCCTATCGCGAGTGAAGCTTTCTTT; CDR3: CASSPIASEAFF
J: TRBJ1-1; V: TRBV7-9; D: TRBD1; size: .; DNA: TGTGCCAGCAGTTCCATTACAGGGGGCCTTAAGGGGGACACTGAAGCTTTCTTT; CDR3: CASSSITGGLKGDTEAFF
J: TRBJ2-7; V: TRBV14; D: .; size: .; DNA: TGTGCCAGCAGGGAGGGGGTCTCCTACGAGCAGTACTTC; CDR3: CASREGVSYEQYF
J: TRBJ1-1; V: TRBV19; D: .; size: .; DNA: TGTGCCAGTAGTATGACCATTGTACGGGCGAACACTGAAGCTTTCTTT; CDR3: CASSMTIVRANTEAFF
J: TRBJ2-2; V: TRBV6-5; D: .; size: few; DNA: TGTGCCAGCAGTTACGGCTCAGAGCGTACCGGGGAGCTGTTTTTT; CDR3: CASSYGSERTGELFF
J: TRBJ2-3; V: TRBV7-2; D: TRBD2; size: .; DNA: TGTGCCAGCAGCTTATGGGCTAGCGGGGGGGCTCGGGATACGCAGTATTTT; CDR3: CASSLWASGGARDTQYF
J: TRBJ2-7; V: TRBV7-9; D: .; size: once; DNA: TGTGCCAGCAGCTTAAGGGCACAGGGAGACCGTTCCTACGAGCAGTACTTC; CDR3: CASSLRAQGDRSYEQYF
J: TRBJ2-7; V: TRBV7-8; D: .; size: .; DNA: TGTGCCAGCAGCCGACTACCGGTAGAGCAGTACTTC; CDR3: CASSRLPVEQYF
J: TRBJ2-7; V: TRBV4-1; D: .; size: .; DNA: TGCGCCAGCAGCCAAGCGACAGGATCCTACGAGCAGTACTTC; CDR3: CASSQATGSYEQYF
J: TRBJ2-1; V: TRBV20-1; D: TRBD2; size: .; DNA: TGCAGTGCTAGAGATGGACTAGCGGGGGGCCGGCACTACAATGAGCAGTTCTTC; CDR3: CSARDGLAGGRHYNEQFF
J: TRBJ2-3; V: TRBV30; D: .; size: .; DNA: TGTGCCCGCACCGGAGGCGGGAATCGGGATACGCAGTATTTT; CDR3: CARTGGGNRDTQYF
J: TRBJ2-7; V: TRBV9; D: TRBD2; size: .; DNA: TGTGCCAGCAGCGTAGGGCTCAGCGGGAGGGCCTACGAGCAGTACTTC; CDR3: CASSVGLSGRAYEQYF
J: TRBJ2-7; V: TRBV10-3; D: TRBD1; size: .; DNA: TGTGCCATCAGTGGAACAGACAGGGTCTCCTACGAGCAGTACTTC; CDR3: CAISGTDRVSYEQYF
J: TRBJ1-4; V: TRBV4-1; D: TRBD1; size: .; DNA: TGCGCCAGCAGCGAGACAGGGGATTATAATGAAAAACTGTTTTTT; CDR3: CASSETGDYNEKLFF
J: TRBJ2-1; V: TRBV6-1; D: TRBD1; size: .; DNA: TGTGCCAGCAGTCAGCCCAGACAGGGAACCACCTACAATGAGCAGTTCTTC; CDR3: CASSQPRQGTTYNEQFF
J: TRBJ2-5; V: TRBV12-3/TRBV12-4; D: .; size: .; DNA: TGTGCCAGCCCTCCACGGGATGAGACCCAGTACTTC; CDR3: CASPPRDETQYF
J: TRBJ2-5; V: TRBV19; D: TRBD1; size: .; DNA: TGTGCCAGTGAGAGGACAGGGGAAGAGACCCAGTACTTC; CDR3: CASERTGEETQYF
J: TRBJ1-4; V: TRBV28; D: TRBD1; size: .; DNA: TGTGCCAGCAGTCGCACACAGGGGTACGGTGAAAAACTGTTTTTT; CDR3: CASSRTQGYGEKLFF
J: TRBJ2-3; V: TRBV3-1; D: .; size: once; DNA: TGTGCCAGCAGCCAAGATGCGTACCAGGGGACGGGCACAGATACGCAGTATTTT; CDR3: CASSQDAYQGTGTDTQYF
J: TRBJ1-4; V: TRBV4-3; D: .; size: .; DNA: TGCGCCAGCAGCCATCGGCGGGGGCTCGGAGGTGAAAAACTGTTTTTT; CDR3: CASSHRRGLGGEKLFF
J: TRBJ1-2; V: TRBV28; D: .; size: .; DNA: TGTGCCAGCAGTTATGGGACGGATTATGGCTACACCTTC; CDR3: CASSYGTDYGYTF
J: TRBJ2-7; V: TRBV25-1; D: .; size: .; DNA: TGTGCCAGCAGTGAATCAGGGAACGCGGTTTGGGCCTACGAGCAGTACTTC; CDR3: CASSESGNAVWAYEQYF
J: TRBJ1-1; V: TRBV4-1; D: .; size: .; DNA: TGCGCCAGCAGGGTGGGCACTGAAGCTTTCTTT; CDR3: CASRVGTEAFF
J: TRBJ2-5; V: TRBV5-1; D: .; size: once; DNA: TGCGCCAGCAGCTTGGAACCGACGCAGACCCAGTACTTC; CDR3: CASSLEPTQTQYF
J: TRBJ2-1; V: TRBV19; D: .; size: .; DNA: TGTGCCAGTAGTATAGTTTCCGGGAATGAGCAGTTCTTC; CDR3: CASSIVSGNEQFF
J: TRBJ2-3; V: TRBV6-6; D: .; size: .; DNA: TGTGCCAGCAGTTTCTTGAACTTGAATAGCACAGATACGCAGTATTTT; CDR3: CASSFLNLNSTDTQYF
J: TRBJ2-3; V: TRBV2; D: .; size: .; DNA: TGTGCCAGCAGTGGACCCCGTCCGGGCACAGATACGCAGTATTTT; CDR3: CASSGPRPGTDTQYF
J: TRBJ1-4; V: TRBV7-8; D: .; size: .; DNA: TGTGCCAGCAGCTTTCAACAGCCTCTTAATGAAAAACTGTTTTTT; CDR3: CASSFQQPLNEKLFF
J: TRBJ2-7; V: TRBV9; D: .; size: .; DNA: TGTGCCAGCAGCTCCGGAGGGCCGTCCTACGAGCAGTACTTC; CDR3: CASSSGGPSYEQYF
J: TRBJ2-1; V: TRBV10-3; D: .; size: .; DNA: TGTGCCATCAGTGAGTCGGTTGGGAGCTACAATGAGCAGTTCTTC; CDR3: CAISESVGSYNEQFF
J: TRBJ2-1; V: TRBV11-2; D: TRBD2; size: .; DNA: TGTGCCAGCAACCTTCCGGGACTAGCGGGGGCCGTGTGGAATGAGCAGTTCTTC; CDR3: CASNLPGLAGAVWNEQFF
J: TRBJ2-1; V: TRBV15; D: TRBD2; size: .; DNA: TGTGCCACCAGCAGAGATAAACCAGCGGGAGAACCGTATTTCTTC; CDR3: CATSRDKPAGEPYFF
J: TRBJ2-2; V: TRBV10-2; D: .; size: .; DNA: TGCGCCAGCAGTGAAGGGGGGGTACTTGGCACCGGGGAGCTGTTTTTT; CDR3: CASSEGGVLGTGELFF
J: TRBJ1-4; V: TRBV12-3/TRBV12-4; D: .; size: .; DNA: TGTGCCAGCAGCTCGGGTCCGGAGGGCGAAAAACTGTTTTTT; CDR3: CASSSGPEGEKLFF
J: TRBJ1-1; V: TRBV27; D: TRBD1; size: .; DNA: TGTGCCAGCAGTCCCGGGACAGTGATTGAAGCTTTCTTT; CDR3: CASSPGTVIEAFF
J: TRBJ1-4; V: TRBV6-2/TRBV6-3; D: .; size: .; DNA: TGTGCCAGCAGTTACCTCGGGACCTCTAATGAAAAACTGTTTTTT; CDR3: CASSYLGTSNEKLFF
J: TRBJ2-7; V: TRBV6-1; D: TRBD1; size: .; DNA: TGTGCCAGTGGGACAGGGAATAGGCCCTACGAGCAGTACTTC; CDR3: CASGTGNRPYEQYF
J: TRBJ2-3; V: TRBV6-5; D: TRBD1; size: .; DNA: TGTCGGCCGGACAGGACATACACAGATACGCAGTATTTT; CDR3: CRPDRTYTDTQYF
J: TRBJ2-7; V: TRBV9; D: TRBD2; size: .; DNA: TGTGCCAGCAGCGCTAGCGGGAGTACCTACGAGCAGTACTTC; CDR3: CASSASGSTYEQYF
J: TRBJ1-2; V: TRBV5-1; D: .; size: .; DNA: TGCGCCAGCAGCGGTCGATTCTACACCTTC; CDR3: CASSGRFYTF
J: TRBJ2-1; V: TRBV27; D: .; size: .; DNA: TGTGCCAGCAGTCTTCGGGGCCCCAATGAGCAGTTCTTC; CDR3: CASSLRGPNEQFF
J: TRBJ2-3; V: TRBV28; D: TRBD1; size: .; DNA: TGTGCCAGCAGTCCACGGACAGGGACTAGCACAGATACGCAGTATTTT; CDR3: CASSPRTGTSTDTQYF
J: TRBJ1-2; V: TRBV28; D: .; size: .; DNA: TGTGCCAGCAGTTCCACACGGGGGGGGTCCAATGGCTACACCTTC; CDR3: CASSSTRGGSNGYTF
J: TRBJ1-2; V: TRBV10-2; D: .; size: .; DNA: TGCGCCAGCAGCCACCCCTCGGACAGCTATGGCTACACCTTC; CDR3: CASSHPSDSYGYTF
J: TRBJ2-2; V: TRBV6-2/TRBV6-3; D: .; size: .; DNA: TGTGCCAGCAGTTTCGGCGCGGGACCCTCTTACACCGGGGAGCTGTTTTTT; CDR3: CASSFGAGPSYTGELFF
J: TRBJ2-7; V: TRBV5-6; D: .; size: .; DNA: TGTGCCAGCAGCTTGTGGGGGGCCTACGAGCAGTACTTC; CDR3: CASSLWGAYEQYF
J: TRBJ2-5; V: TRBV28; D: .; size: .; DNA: TGTGCCAGCACACCCCAGGGACAAACCCAAGAGACCCAGTACTTC; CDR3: CASTPQGQTQETQYF
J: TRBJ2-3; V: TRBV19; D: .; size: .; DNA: TGTGCCAGTAGTGTCCCGTTTGCCCCAGATACGCAGTATTTT; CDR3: CASSVPFAPDTQYF
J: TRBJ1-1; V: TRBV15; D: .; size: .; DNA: TGTGCCACCACGGCAGCTCACATGAACACTGAAGCTTTCTTT; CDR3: CATTAAHMNTEAFF
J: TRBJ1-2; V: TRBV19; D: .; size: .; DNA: TGTGCCAGTTCTATCGGGGGCTCAGTGGGAGGCTACACCTTC; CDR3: CASSIGGSVGGYTF
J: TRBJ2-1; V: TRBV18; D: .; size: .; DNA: TGTGCCAGCTCACCATGGGGTCTCAATGAGCAGTTCTTC; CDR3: CASSPWGLNEQFF
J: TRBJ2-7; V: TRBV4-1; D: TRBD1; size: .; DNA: TGCGCCAGCAGCCAGGGACAGGGGGCGAGATCCTACGAGCAGTACTTC; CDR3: CASSQGQGARSYEQYF
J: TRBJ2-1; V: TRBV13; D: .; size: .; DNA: TGTGCCAGCAGCTTAGTTGGTGGGGCCGAGCAGTTCTTC; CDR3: CASSLVGGAEQFF
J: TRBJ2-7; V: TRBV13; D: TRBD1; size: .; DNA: TGTGCCAGCAGCTTAGACAGGGGCTACGAGCAGTACTTC; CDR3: CASSLDRGYEQYF
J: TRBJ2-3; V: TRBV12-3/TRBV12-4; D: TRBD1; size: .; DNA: TGTGCCAGCAGTCCAGACAGGGGGTGGGAAGATACGCAGTATTTT; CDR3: CASSPDRGWEDTQYF
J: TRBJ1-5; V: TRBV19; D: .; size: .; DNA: TGTGCCAGTGACATCGATAGCAATCAGCCCCAGCATTTT; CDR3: CASDIDSNQPQHF
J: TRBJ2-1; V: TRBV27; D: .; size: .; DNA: TGTGCCAGCAGCCCAGCTTCGGGAATCTACAATGAGCAGTTCTTC; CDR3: CASSPASGIYNEQFF
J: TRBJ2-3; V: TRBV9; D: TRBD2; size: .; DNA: TGTGCCAGCAGCCGGCCCTCGCTTGGTGGCGGGGGGGCTACAGATACGCAGTATTTT; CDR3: CASSRPSLGGGGATDTQYF